This T cell receptor (beta chain) was sequenced in a study of blood T cell repertoires in COVID-19. Study details: The United States, Italy and Spain provided the acute and convalescent COVID-19 samples. From T cells, B-cell-depleted T cells, or PBMCs came the material, which was cDNA or gDNA.

As processed by the authors: How many nucleated cells were present was estimated from reference gene primer amplification. Sequenced by immunoSEQ multiplex PCR; TCRdb stores in-frame clones only, minus some. V, J and clone size are those of that table, while D and trimming were read from the DNA. The sample lists roughly 110,000 clones, about 85% occurring once. Germline V CDR1 and CDR2: SGDLS, YYNGEE. CDR3 size: 17 residues. The V gene end was trimmed by 4 bases and the J gene end by 5 bases; junction bases not matched to a gene: 13. The source of this sequence is a human donor in a cohort sampled during active COVID-19. The rearrangement uses TRBV9 and TRBJ2-3; TRBD2 agrees at 10 bases. Sequences were obtained from peripheral blood. The CDR3 nucleotides are TGTGCCAGCAGCACTATTCGAGCGGGGGGGCCTTTAGATACGCAGTATTTT. This codes for CASSTIRAGGPLDTQYF.